This T cell receptor beta chain was identified in a study of T-cell memory formation after mild COVID-19. Amplification by 5'RACE using constant-segment primers produced TCR alpha and TCR beta cDNA libraries that carried sample barcodes and UMIs. TCRdb reanalysed the 5' RACE reads using MiXCR and keeps one entry per CDR3 protein. The data hold about 130,000 distinct CDR3 sequences, with about a sixth observed a single time. This clonotype has just a few counts. This CDR3 comprises 15 residues. Germline CDR1 reads MNHEY; CDR2 reads SMNVEV (reference sequence). The V and J ends lost 1 base and 0 bases respectively, with 9 bases between them.

The genes are TRBV27 and TRBJ1-2; no definite D call. This receptor was obtained from a man younger than 35 who had mild COVID-19 (a few samples of this study predate the infection). Cell type and time point are not known. Source material: PBMCs or a T cell subset sorted from them (not recorded which). The CDR3 DNA reads TGTGCCAGCAGTTTATTGGGCTTCTCTAACTATGGCTACACCTTC. As protein: CASSLLGFSNYGYTF.